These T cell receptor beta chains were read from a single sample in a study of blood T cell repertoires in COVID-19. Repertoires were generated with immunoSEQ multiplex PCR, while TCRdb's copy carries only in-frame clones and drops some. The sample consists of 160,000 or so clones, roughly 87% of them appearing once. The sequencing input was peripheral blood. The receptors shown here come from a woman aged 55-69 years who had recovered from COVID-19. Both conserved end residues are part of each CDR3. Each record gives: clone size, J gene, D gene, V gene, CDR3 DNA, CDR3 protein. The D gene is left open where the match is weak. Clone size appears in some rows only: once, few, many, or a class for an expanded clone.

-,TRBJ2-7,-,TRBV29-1,TGCAGCGTGAAACGAGAGCTCGAGCAGTACTTC,CSVKRELEQYF
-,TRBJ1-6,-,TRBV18,TGTGCCAGCTCACAGGGACACTCAGATAATTCACCCCTCCACTTT,CASSQGHSDNSPLHF
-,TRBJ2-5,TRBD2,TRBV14,TGTGCCAGCAGCCACCTCCGTACTAGCGGGGATGGGGAGACCCAGTACTTC,CASSHLRTSGDGETQYF
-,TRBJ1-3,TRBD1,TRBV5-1,TGCGCCAGCAGCTCAACAGGGGACTCTGGAAACACCATATATTTT,CASSSTGDSGNTIYF
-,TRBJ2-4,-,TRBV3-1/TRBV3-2,TGTGCCAGCAGCCAGACGGGAGTAGCCAAAAACATTCAGTACTTC,CASSQTGVAKNIQYF
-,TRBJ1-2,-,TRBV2,TGTGCCAGCATTGGGGACAACAAACTTTATGGCTACACCTTC,CASIGDNKLYGYTF
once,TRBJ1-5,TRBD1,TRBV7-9,TGTGCCAGCAGCTTAGAGACAGGGGATCAGCCCCAGCATTTT,CASSLETGDQPQHF
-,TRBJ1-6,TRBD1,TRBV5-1,TGCGCCAGCAGGCAAGGGACAGGGAATAATTCACCCCTCCACTTT,CASRQGTGNNSPLHF
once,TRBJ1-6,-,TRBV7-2,TGTGCCAGCAGTCAAGGGGTAGGCTATAATTCACCCCTCCACTTT,CASSQGVGYNSPLHF
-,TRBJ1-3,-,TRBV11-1,TGTGCCAGCAGCTTAGCCCTGGACAGCTCCTGGTCTGGAAACACCATATATTTT,CASSLALDSSWSGNTIYF
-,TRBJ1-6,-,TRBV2,TGTGCCAGCGGGGCCCAAGCGACTAGTAATTCACCCCTCCACTTT,CASGAQATSNSPLHF
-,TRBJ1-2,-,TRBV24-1,TGTGCCACCAGTGACCCGAATCCCCAGGCGACCCATCCGGGGTATGGCTACACCTTC,CATSDPNPQATHPGYGYTF
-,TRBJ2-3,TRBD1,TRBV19,TGTGCCAGTTCCACCGGGACAGGGAGGACAGATACGCAGTATTTT,CASSTGTGRTDTQYF
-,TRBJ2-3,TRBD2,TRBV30,TGTGCCTGGATGCGGGGGGGGGTAAGGACGCAGTATTTT,CAWMRGGVRTQYF
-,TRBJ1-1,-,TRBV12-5,TGTGCTAGTGGTGCGGACAGCCCTGAAGCTTTCTTT,CASGADSPEAFF
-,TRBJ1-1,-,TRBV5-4,TGTGCCAGCAGCAATGGGAGGGCAGGGGATACCAACACTGAAGCTTTCTTT,CASSNGRAGDTNTEAFF
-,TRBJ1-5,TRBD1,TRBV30,TGTGCCTGGAGTGAACAGGGGATTCAGCCCCAGCATTTT,CAWSEQGIQPQHF
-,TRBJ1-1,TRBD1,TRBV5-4,TGTGCCAGCAGCTCGACCGTCCAGGGGGACACTGAAGCTTTCTTT,CASSSTVQGDTEAFF
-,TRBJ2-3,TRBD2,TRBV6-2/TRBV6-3,TGTGCCAGCAGCCGCCGGACTAGCTGGTCTGCAGATACGCAGTATTTT,CASSRRTSWSADTQYF
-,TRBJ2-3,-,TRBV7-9,TGTGCCAGCAGCTTACAAAGAGGGCTGGATACGCAGTATTTT,CASSLQRGLDTQYF
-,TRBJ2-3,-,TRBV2,TGTGCCAGCAGTGCACAGGGTACGAGCACAGATACGCAGTATTTT,CASSAQGTSTDTQYF
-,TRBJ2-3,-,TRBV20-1,TGCAGTGCTAACCTCGGAGATACGCAGTATTTT,CSANLGDTQYF
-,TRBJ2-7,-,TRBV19,TGTGCCAGTAGTATAGTGGCCGGGGCAGGGGAGACCTACGAGCAGTACTTC,CASSIVAGAGETYEQYF
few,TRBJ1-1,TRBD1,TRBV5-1,TGCGCCAGCAGCCAGGACAGGGCTGAAGCTTTCTTT,CASSQDRAEAFF
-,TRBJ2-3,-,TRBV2,TGTGCCAGCAGTTTCGGACTCGAAAGCACAGATACGCAGTATTTT,CASSFGLESTDTQYF
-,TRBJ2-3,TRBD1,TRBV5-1,TGCGCCAGCAGCTTGTGGGGACAGGGCACAGATACGCAGTATTTT,CASSLWGQGTDTQYF
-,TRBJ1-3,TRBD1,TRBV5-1,TGCGCCAGCAGCGTGGGACAGGGGAAGGGGAACACCATATATTTT,CASSVGQGKGNTIYF
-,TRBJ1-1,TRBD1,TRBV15,TGTGCCACCACCGCGGGACAGACGAACACTGAAGCTTTCTTT,CATTAGQTNTEAFF
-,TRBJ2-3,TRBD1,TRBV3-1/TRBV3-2,TGTGCCAGCAGCCAAGGGGGACAGGGGCGCCAGAGCACAGATACGCAGTATTTT,CASSQGGQGRQSTDTQYF
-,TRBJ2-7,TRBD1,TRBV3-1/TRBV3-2,TGTGCCAGCAGCCAAGGAGGGAGACAGGGCGTCTCCTACCTAGACGAGCAGTACTTC,CASSQGGRQGVSYLDEQYF
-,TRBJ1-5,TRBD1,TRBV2,TGTGCCAGCAGGGACGGACAGGGGACTCAGCCCCAGCATTTT,CASRDGQGTQPQHF
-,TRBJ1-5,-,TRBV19,TGTGCCACCTCTATCTGGGAGGGAGGCGGCAATCAGCCCCAGCATTTT,CATSIWEGGGNQPQHF
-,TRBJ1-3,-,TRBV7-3,TGTGCCAGCAGCCCCAATGGAAACACCATATATTTT,CASSPNGNTIYF
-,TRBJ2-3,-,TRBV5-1,TGCGCCAGCAGACCTACAGGGTCTTCTAGCACAGATACGCAGTATTTT,CASRPTGSSSTDTQYF
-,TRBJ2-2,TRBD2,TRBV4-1,TGCGCCAGCAGCCAAGTCGCGGGGGGACTAAACACCGGGGAGCTGTTTTTT,CASSQVAGGLNTGELFF
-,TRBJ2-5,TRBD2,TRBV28,TGTGCCAGTATAGCGGGGGGGCAAGAGACCCAGTACTTC,CASIAGGQETQYF
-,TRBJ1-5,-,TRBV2,TGTGCCAGCGCTGGGCAGAGCAATCAGCCCCAGCATTTT,CASAGQSNQPQHF
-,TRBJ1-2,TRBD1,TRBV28,TGTGCCAGCAGTTCGTACAGGGGAGCTAACTATGGCTACACCTTC,CASSSYRGANYGYTF
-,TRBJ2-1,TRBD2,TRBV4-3,TGCGCCAGCAGCCAATTTCTAGCGGGGGGCGCGTCCAAGCAGTTCTTC,CASSQFLAGGASKQFF
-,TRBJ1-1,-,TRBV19,TGTGCCAGTAGTAAAGGGGCAGCGAACACTGAAGCTTTCTTT,CASSKGAANTEAFF
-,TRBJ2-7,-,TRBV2,TGTGCCAGCAGTGAGGTTGGGGAGCGGTACGAGCAGTACTTC,CASSEVGERYEQYF
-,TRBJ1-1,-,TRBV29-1,TGCAGCGTTGAAGGGCAGGGGAACACTGAAGCTTTCTTT,CSVEGQGNTEAFF